The T cell receptor beta chain described here comes from a study of blood T cell repertoires in COVID-19. Overall study context: Sites across the United States, Italy and Spain contributed samples from acute and convalescent COVID-19.

TCRdb's copy holds only in-frame clones and misses some; the assay was immunoSEQ multiplex PCR. Here the sample spans 200,000 to 250,000 clones, about 81% being singletons. The CDR3 has 17 amino acids. Germline values: CDR1 SGHAT, CDR2 FQNNGV. Trimming at V came to 2 bases and at J to 7 bases, leaving 7 bases not matched to a gene. This sequence originates from a woman in her 70s with COVID-19, enrolled during active disease. Sequencing was done on a sample of peripheral blood. The chain recombines TRBV11-2 with TRBJ2-1; 14 nucleotides match TRBD2. CDR3 nucleotides: TGTGCCAGCAGCTTAAATCCAGGGACTAGCGGGAGAAATGAGCAGTTCTTC. It encodes CASSLNPGTSGRNEQFF.